A selection of T cell receptor beta chains follows, all from one sample in a study of CD8 T cells in Susac syndrome. TCRdb fed the immunoSEQ multiplex PCR reads into MiXCR, producing one record per CDR3 protein. The table shows fewer than 80,000 distinct CDR3 sequences, with 95% occurring only once. Sequenced material: CD8+ T cells from PBMCs. These receptors all come from a human donor in good health. The CDR3 runs from the conserved cysteine through the conserved F or W. The D gene is left open where the match is weak. Rows give clone size only sometimes, using once, few, many, or a class for an expanded clone.

size,length,D,V,J,CDR3,DNA
once,11,NA,TRBV27,TRBJ1-1,CASRGTLNAFF,TGTGCCAGCAGGGGTACACTGAACGCTTTCTTT
NA,11,NA,TRBV29-1,TRBJ2-4,CSVDEGGIQYF,TGCAGCGTTGATGAGGGGGGCATTCAGTACTTC
NA,17,TRBD2,TRBV23-1,TRBJ2-4,CASSQKRGSGVKNIQYF,TGCGCCAGCAGTCAAAAGAGAGGTAGCGGGGTAAAAAACATTCAGTACTTC
NA,15,TRBD1,TRBV29-1,TRBJ2-2,CSALGQYGGAGELFF,TGCAGCGCTTTGGGACAGTATGGGGGTGCCGGGGAGCTGTTTTTT
few,13,TRBD1,TRBV20-1,TRBJ2-7,CSADRQGSYEQYF,TGCAGTGCTGATCGACAGGGCTCCTACGAGCAGTACTTC
NA,15,TRBD2,TRBV9,TRBJ2-3,CASSISGVNTDTQYF,TGTGCCAGCAGCATTAGCGGGGTAAACACAGATACGCAGTATTTT
NA,15,NA,TRBV6-5,TRBJ1-1,CASSYSPYQETEAFF,TGTGCCAGCAGTTATTCCCCCTATCAGGAGACTGAAGCTTTCTTT
NA,14,NA,TRBV29-1,TRBJ2-5,CSAEAVLYQETQYF,TGCAGCGCCGAAGCGGTTTTGTACCAAGAGACCCAGTACTTC
NA,13,TRBD2,TRBV9,TRBJ2-3,CASSGGGADTQYF,TGTGCCAGCTCCGGGGGGGGAGCAGATACGCAGTATTTT
NA,17,NA,TRBV4-2,TRBJ2-3,CASSQGGTLTSTDTQYF,TGTGCCAGCAGCCAAGGTGGGACTCTGACTAGCACAGATACGCAGTATTTT
NA,14,NA,TRBV11-2,TRBJ1-2,CASSLEVKPYGYTF,TGTGCCAGCAGCTTAGAGGTTAAACCTTATGGCTACACCTTC
NA,14,NA,TRBV4-2,TRBJ2-7,CASSQVRGPYEQYF,TGTGCCAGCAGCCAGGTCAGGGGCCCCTACGAGCAGTACTTC
NA,13,NA,TRBV30,TRBJ1-4,CAWSDMTNEKLFF,TGTGCCTGGTCAGATATGACTAATGAAAAACTGTTTTTT
NA,16,NA,TRBV3-1,TRBJ2-5,CASSQRIDSGEGTQYF,TGTGCCAGCAGCCAACGTATTGACTCGGGGGAAGGAACCCAGTACTTC
NA,14,NA,TRBV7-9,TRBJ2-5,CASRFGGQGETQYF,TGTGCCAGCAGATTCGGGGGCCAGGGGGAGACCCAGTACTTC
NA,15,NA,TRBV14,TRBJ2-6,CASRLTETGANVLTF,TGTGCCAGCAGGCTGACAGAAACGGGGGCCAACGTCCTGACTTTC
NA,16,NA,TRBV14,TRBJ1-6,CASSPREPLDNSPLHF,TGTGCCAGCAGCCCCAGGGAACCCCTGGATAATTCACCCCTCCACTTT
NA,15,TRBD1,TRBV15,TRBJ2-7,CATSAPGQVLWEQYF,TGTGCCACCAGCGCTCCGGGACAGGTACTTTGGGAGCAGTACTTC
NA,15,TRBD1,TRBV2,TRBJ1-1,CASRQEAGGNTEAFF,TGTGCCAGCAGACAAGAGGCAGGGGGGAACACTGAAGCTTTCTTT
NA,12,NA,TRBV7-9,TRBJ2-5,CASSLAPRTQYF,TGTGCCAGCAGCTTAGCTCCTCGGACCCAGTACTTC
NA,13,NA,TRBV4-1,TRBJ2-5,CASSQEGQETQYF,TGCGCCAGCAGCCAGGAGGGACAGGAGACCCAGTACTTC
NA,16,NA,TRBV7-9,TRBJ2-2,CASRLGEEDYTGELFF,TGTGCCAGCAGGCTAGGGGAGGAAGATTACACCGGGGAGCTGTTTTTT
NA,15,NA,TRBV6-5,TRBJ1-1,CASSQWLSLNTEAFF,TGTGCCAGCAGTCAATGGCTTAGCTTGAACACTGAAGCTTTCTTT
once,15,NA,TRBV7-6,TRBJ2-3,CASSSSPSGSDTQYF,TGTGCCAGCAGTTCTTCTCCTTCGGGCTCAGATACGCAGTATTTT
NA,15,TRBD2,TRBV27,TRBJ2-3,CASSLSGGAPDTQYF,TGTGCCAGCAGTCTTAGCGGGGGGGCCCCAGATACGCAGTATTTT
NA,16,NA,TRBV20-1,TRBJ2-1,CSARDPGSPSYNEQFF,TGCAGTGCTAGAGACCCGGGGTCCCCCTCCTACAATGAGCAGTTCTTC
once,12,NA,TRBV4-2,TRBJ2-7,CASSGEDYEQYF,TGTGCCAGCAGTGGGGAGGACTACGAGCAGTACTTC
NA,17,TRBD1,TRBV4-1,TRBJ2-2,CASSQGGQGSNTGELFF,TGCGCCAGCAGCCAAGGAGGACAGGGATCGAACACCGGGGAGCTGTTTTTT
NA,14,NA,TRBV25-1,TRBJ1-6,CASSGGLKNSPLHF,TGTGCCAGCAGTGGGGGACTCAAAAATTCACCCCTCCACTTT
NA,14,NA,TRBV9,TRBJ2-7,CASSVGFKGAEQYF,TGTGCCAGCAGCGTAGGCTTTAAGGGAGCCGAGCAGTACTTC
NA,17,TRBD2,TRBV27,TRBJ2-1,CASSSSGGAGSYNEQFF,TGTGCCAGCAGTTCTAGCGGGGGGGCAGGGTCCTACAATGAGCAGTTCTTC
NA,13,NA,TRBV30,TRBJ2-2,CAWTGARTGELFF,TGTGCCTGGACAGGGGCGCGGACCGGGGAGCTGTTTTTT
NA,19,TRBD2,TRBV4-1,TRBJ2-3,CASSPVGSTSGGGTDTQYF,TGCGCCAGCAGCCCCGTGGGGTCGACTAGCGGGGGTGGGACAGATACGCAGTATTTT
NA,13,NA,TRBV30,TRBJ1-4,CAWSVGDAEKLFF,TGTGCCTGGAGTGTGGGAGACGCCGAAAAACTGTTTTTT
NA,17,NA,TRBV7-9,TRBJ2-6,CASSLGGPLSGANVLTF,TGTGCCAGCAGCTTAGGGGGCCCTCTTTCTGGGGCCAACGTCCTGACTTTC
NA,16,NA,TRBV3-1,TRBJ2-6,CASSQDWGSGANVLTF,TGTGCCAGCAGCCAGGATTGGGGGAGTGGGGCCAACGTCCTGACTTTC
NA,14,NA,TRBV12-3/TRBV12-4,TRBJ2-5,CASSSGGPQETQYF,TGTGCCAGCAGTTCTGGGGGGCCCCAAGAGACCCAGTACTTC
NA,16,NA,TRBV6-5,TRBJ2-1,CASSYSTLGWGNEQFF,TGTGCCAGCAGTTACTCGACCTTAGGATGGGGCAATGAGCAGTTCTTC
NA,13,NA,TRBV12-3/TRBV12-4,TRBJ1-6,CASSIGGNSPLHF,TGTGCCAGCAGCATTGGGGGTAATTCACCCCTCCACTTT
once,16,TRBD1,TRBV7-6,TRBJ1-3,CASSLALQGAGNTIYF,TGTGCCAGCAGCTTGGCCTTACAGGGGGCTGGAAACACCATATATTTT
once,16,NA,TRBV7-8,TRBJ1-4,CASSLVVAGANEKLFF,TGTGCCAGCAGCTTAGTGGTGGCGGGGGCTAATGAAAAACTGTTTTTT
NA,14,TRBD1,TRBV4-1,TRBJ1-1,CASSPGGFGTEAFF,TGCGCCAGCAGCCCAGGGGGTTTCGGCACTGAAGCTTTCTTT
NA,16,TRBD1,TRBV6-2/TRBV6-3,TRBJ2-2,CASSSTTGSHTGELFF,TGTGCCAGCAGTTCCACGACAGGGTCCCACACCGGGGAGCTGTTTTTT
NA,15,NA,TRBV4-3,TRBJ2-3,CASSPSTFDTDTQYF,TGCGCCAGCAGCCCTTCTACCTTTGACACAGATACGCAGTATTTT
NA,15,NA,TRBV20-1,TRBJ1-3,CSASPRDPSGNTIYF,TGCAGTGCTAGTCCCAGGGATCCCTCTGGAAACACCATATATTTT
NA,15,TRBD2,TRBV30,TRBJ2-5,CALTGTSGGWETQYF,TGTGCCCTCACCGGGACTAGCGGGGGATGGGAGACCCAGTACTTC
NA,15,TRBD2,TRBV27,TRBJ2-5,CASRRKGLVQETQYF,TGTGCCAGCAGGAGGAAGGGACTAGTTCAAGAGACCCAGTACTTC
NA,14,NA,TRBV6-6,TRBJ1-5,CASTSLGGNQPQHF,TGTGCCAGCACCTCACTAGGGGGAAATCAGCCCCAGCATTTT
NA,12,NA,TRBV19,TRBJ2-5,CASSHYQETQYF,TGTGCCAGTAGTCACTACCAAGAGACCCAGTACTTC
NA,14,NA,TRBV29-1,TRBJ2-6,CSAAARSGANVLTF,TGCAGCGCTGCAGCCCGTTCTGGGGCCAACGTCCTGACTTTC
NA,11,NA,TRBV3-1,TRBJ2-4,CASSHGKSQYF,TGTGCCAGCAGCCACGGGAAAAGTCAGTACTTC
NA,12,NA,TRBV29-1,TRBJ2-1,CSVDSDATEQFF,TGCAGCGTTGACTCGGACGCCACCGAGCAGTTCTTC
NA,15,TRBD1,TRBV3-1,TRBJ1-2,CASSQENDRVSGYTF,TGTGCCAGCAGCCAAGAAAATGACAGGGTATCTGGCTACACCTTC
NA,16,TRBD1,TRBV4-2,TRBJ1-5,CASSQDLNRGHQPQHF,TGTGCCAGCAGCCAAGATTTAAACAGGGGGCACCAGCCCCAGCATTTT